One T cell receptor (beta chain) is described in this entry. The antigen remains unidentified. The treatment is: 15 to 20 received Ad26.COV2.S at low or high dose, single or two shots; roughly 5 received placebo; per-sample allocation not given. Samples were taken on day 63 after the first vaccine or placebo injection. These data come from a study of Ad26.COV2.S vaccination and SARS-CoV-2 variants. About the study: Each vaccinee took Ad26.COV2.S intramuscularly, once or twice 56 days apart.

Measured with immunoSEQ multiplex PCR; TCRdb has only the in-frame clones, and not every one. The sample shows about 260,000 clones, roughly 89% of them seen only once. Germline CDR1 reads SGDLS; CDR2 reads YYNGEE. The CDR3 sequence is 15 residues long. The V gene lost 0 bases and the J gene lost 0 bases, with 10 bases spanning the gap. Study results and limitations: Reportedly, after vaccination the spike-specific CD8+ and CD4+ T cell responses displayed substantial breadth.

The sample consisted of peripheral blood, taken in a trial of Ad26.COV2.S vaccine versus placebo. The receptor was derived from a person between 18 and 60 years old who received the Ad26.COV2.S COVID-19 vaccine or a placebo. V is TRBV9 and J is TRBJ2-7; D may correspond to TRBD1 or TRBD2 (6 bases each). The CDR3 reads CASSVEGGSSYEQYF. CDR3 nucleotide sequence: TGTGCCAGCAGCGTAGAGGGGGGAAGCTCCTACGAGCAGTACTTC.